This paragraph covers one T cell receptor beta chain sequence. The CDR3 has 17 amino acids. The germline V gene has CDR1 SGHTA and CDR2 FQGNSA. V was clipped by 4 bases and J by 4 bases, with 20 bases between them. Authors' analysis steps: Reference gene primer amplification gave estimated nucleated cell counts. Measured with immunoSEQ multiplex PCR; TCRdb has only the in-frame clones, and not every one. V and J calls and clone size are given by that table; D and trimming were obtained from the DNA. This table holds 240,000 or so clones, roughly 89% found once. This specimen comes from a study of blood T cell repertoires in COVID-19.

V is TRBV7-2 and J is TRBJ1-5, with a tentative D call TRBD1 (6 bases). Sequencing was performed on PBMCs or T cells enriched from blood (not recorded which). The receptor was isolated from a man aged 35-49 years who had recovered from COVID-19. The CDR3 is CASSSDTGRVLNQPQHF. CDR3 nucleotide sequence: TGTGCCAGCAGCTCGGACACAGGGCGTGTATTAAATCAGCCCCAGCATTTT.